The clone carrying this TCR beta chain was seen just once. The antigen is not known. Germline CDR1 MDHEN, CDR2 SYDVKM. The CDR3 spans 16 residues. Trimming pared 1 base from V and 3 bases from J, leaving 16 bases between. The record originates from a study of T cell responses to AZD1222 COVID-19 vaccine. Study conclusions and caveats: Among the donors, most were white British and more were female, and clonal diversity was possibly underestimated. Researchers report vaccine-associated CD4 TCRs spanning spike, with dominance at 160-218 and 743-854.

Second-dose groups at about 4 or about 12 weeks were pooled. Data came from immunoSEQ multiplex PCR; TCRdb stores just in-frame clones and leaves some out. The sample holds about 100,000 clones, over 75% seen once. The sequences come from peripheral blood, collected 28 days after the second AZD1222 dose. The receptor's source is an adult who received the AZD1222 COVID-19 vaccine. This chain joins TRBV28 and TRBJ2-7; TRBD2 is a possible D gene (6 bases). The chain's CDR3 is CASSLYLVGLNYEQYF. The CDR3 DNA reads as TGTGCCAGCAGTTTATACCTAGTAGGACTAAACTACGAGCAGTACTTC. Using reference TRBV28 and TRBJ2-7 for the parts outside the CDR3, the full variable domain is DVKVTQSSRYLVKRTGEKVFLECVQDMDHENMFWYRQDPGLGLRLIYFSYDVKMKEKGDIPEGYSVSREKKERFSLILESASTNQTSMYLCASSLYLVGLNYEQYFGPGTRLTVT.